Listed here are 27 T cell receptor beta chains from one sample, sequenced in a study of blood T cells in healthy people across ages (dated by TCRdb to between 2014 and 2017). The method behind the library was 5' RACE. Sequencing was carried out with an Illumina HiSeq 2500. A second roughly 6 to 11 cycle PCR used a sample-barcoded 5' primer and a J-beta primer mix. TCRdb reran the public reads through fastp at Q25 and MiXCR, keeping productive beta chains. Identical CDR3 protein sequences are pooled into one entry, listed with their most common genes and DNA. The sample records 580,000 or so distinct CDR3 sequences, 47% of which are singletons. About 26% of the sample is taken by the ten largest. Sequenced sample: blood. Every receptor here comes from a man older than 75 in good health.

The chain links TRBV7-9 to TRBJ1-1; TRBD1 matches 9 bases. The J segment lost 10 bases and the V segment lost 7 bases, leaving 7 bases of the junction unmatched. The CDR3 is made up of 12 amino acids. CDR1 SEHNR and CDR2 FQNEAQ come from the germline V gene (reference sequence). The CDR3 nucleotides read TGTGCCAGCACCCTTGGACAGGGGATAGCTTTCTTT. It specifies CASTLGQGIAFF.

The rearrangement links TRBV6-6 to TRBJ2-5; 10 bases match TRBD1. The germline gives CDR1 MNHNY, CDR2 SVGAGI (reference sequence). Trimming at V came to 5 bases and at J to 11 bases, leaving 5 bases not matched to a gene. The CDR3 consists of 12 residues. The CDR3 region is CASSTTGGRQYF. The DNA for the CDR3 is TGTGCCAGCAGTACGACAGGGGGCAGACAGTACTTC.

This clonotype was observed many times. This sequence joins TRBV6-5 and TRBJ2-3; 9 bases fit TRBD2. With 0 bases clipped from V and 1 base from J, the junction kept 11 bases outside the gene matches. The CDR3 runs 19 residues. Germline-derived CDR1 and CDR2 are MNHEY and SVGAGI. CDR3 coding DNA: TGTGCCAGCAGTTACTCGGGGCTAGCGGGAAGATTAGGCACAGATACGCAGTATTTT. This gives the protein CASSYSGLAGRLGTDTQYF.

V and J are TRBV19 and TRBJ2-1; 14 bases align to TRBD2. The CDR3 sequence is 15 residues long. The ends lost 5 bases at V and 9 bases at J; junction bases unmatched: 6. Germline assignment: CDR1 LNHDA and CDR2 SQIVND (reference sequence). CDR3 nucleotide sequence: TGTGCCAGTAGTCTCGCGGGACTAGCGGGAGTTGAGCAGTTCTTC. Protein product: CASSLAGLAGVEQFF.

This chain connects TRBV7-2 to TRBJ2-3; a possible D gene is TRBD2 (6 bases). The V gene lost 5 bases and the J gene lost 1 base, with 13 bases spanning the gap. The CDR3 is 15 amino acids. The germline CDR1 and CDR2 sequences are SGHTA and FQGNSA. This CDR3 reads CASSKSGSRTDTQYF. The CDR3 DNA sequence: TGTGCCAGCAGCAAGAGCGGGTCCCGCACAGATACGCAGTATTTT.

This clonotype was seen more than once but under ten times. CDR3: CASSDRENTEAFF. CDR3 DNA: TGTGCCAGCAGTGACCGAGAGAACACTGAAGCTTTCTTT. The chain couples TRBV6-6 to TRBJ1-1; D gene ambiguous. Germline V gene lookup returns CDR1 MNHNY and CDR2 SVGAGI (reference sequence). The V end lost 5 bases, the J end lost 1 base, and 8 bases lay between the germline ends. This CDR3 has 13 amino acids.

The chain has TRBV20-1 and TRBJ1-5; 10 positions match TRBD1. V shed 5 bases and J 2 bases; nucleotides not matched to a gene: 3. CDR1 and CDR2 (germline): DFQATT, SNEGSKA (reference sequence). The CDR3 has 14 amino acids. CDR3 residues: CSAATGGGNQPQHF. CDR3 bases: TGCAGTGCTGCGACAGGGGGCGGCAATCAGCCCCAGCATTTT.

The chain links TRBV7-2 to TRBJ1-1, with D tentatively TRBD1 (5 bases). CDR3 size: 15 residues. The germline CDR1 and CDR2 sequences are SGHTA and FQGNSA. V was cut by 6 bases and J by 1 base, with 15 bases left in between. The CDR3 DNA reads as TGTGCCAGCAGTCAGGGATATCGGAGGAACACTGAAGCTTTCTTT. Amino acid sequence: CASSQGYRRNTEAFF.

V gene TRBV29-1 combines with J gene TRBJ2-3; no firm D call. CDR1 SQVTM and CDR2 ANQGSEA come from the germline V gene. This CDR3 region has 15 residues. V was clipped by 7 bases and J by 1 base, with 18 bases between them. CDR3 sequence (DNA): TGCAGCGCCCAGACTTCCTCGAGAGGCACAGATACGCAGTATTTT. Its protein is CSAQTSSRGTDTQYF.

The chain couples TRBV20-1 to TRBJ2-7; TRBD2 agrees at 8 bases. After removal of 0 bases from V and 2 bases from J, the junction contained 6 bases not matched to a gene. CDR3 length: 15 residues. Germline lookup yields CDR1 DFQATT and CDR2 SNEGSKA (reference sequence). In DNA, the CDR3 is TGCAGTGCTAGAGAGCCGGGACTAGTCGCCTACGAGCAGTACTTC. Its protein is CSAREPGLVAYEQYF.

This clonotype occurred a few times. The chain employs TRBV29-1 and TRBJ1-1; 7 bases fit TRBD1. The V gene's germline CDR1 is SQVTM and CDR2 ANQGSEA. The CDR3 length is 14 residues. Losses at the gene ends were 4 bases for V and 5 bases for J; bases not matched to a gene: 10. This CDR3 reads CSVAADRVGTEAFF. In DNA, the CDR3 is TGCAGCGTTGCAGCTGACAGGGTCGGAACTGAAGCTTTCTTT.

The chain links TRBV7-3 to TRBJ2-1; D is perhaps TRBD1 (6 bases). The germline CDR1 and CDR2 sequences are SGHTA and FQGTGA. The CDR3 totals 15 residues. Trimming cost V 2 bases and J 3 bases, with 11 bases left between them. CDR3 in amino acids: CASSLGPGDYNEQFF. For the CDR3, the DNA is TGTGCCAGCAGCTTAGGTCCAGGGGACTACAATGAGCAGTTCTTC.

About this clonotype: A read error may be the cause here, since a much bigger clone is one base away. This chain uses TRBV30 with TRBJ2-1; maybe TRBD1 (6 bases). The CDR3 covers 14 residues. CDR1 and CDR2 from the germline V gene are GTSNPN and SVGIG (reference sequence). The CDR3 DNA reads as TGTGCCTGGAGCGGGGACATCGGATACAATGGGCAGTTCTTC. It specifies CAWSGDIGYNGQFF.

The V gene is TRBV10-2, the J gene TRBJ2-5; D gene ambiguous. Germline CDR1 is WSHSY and CDR2 is SAAADI. The CDR3 is 15 amino acids. V was cut by 7 bases and J by 5 bases, with 20 bases left in between. The CDR3: CASTLAPSVVETQYF. CDR3 nucleotides: TGCGCCAGCACGCTCGCGCCCTCAGTCGTGGAGACCCAGTACTTC.

V usage is TRBV27 and J usage is TRBJ1-2, with TRBD1 matching 7 bases. CDR1 MNHEY and CDR2 SMNVEV come from the germline V gene (reference sequence). Trimming took 4 bases from V and 4 from J; bases not matched to a gene: 6. The CDR3 totals 14 residues. CDR3 sequence (DNA): TGTGCCAGCAGTTCCTTGACAGGGATCTATGGCTACACCTTC. Translated: CASSSLTGIYGYTF.

This chain links TRBV12-3 or TRBV12-4 with TRBJ2-7; D is possibly TRBD1 (5 bases). The ends were cut back, 2 bases at V and 0 bases at J, with 11 bases in the middle. The CDR3 has 15 residues. The CDR3 reads CASSLHRTSSYEQYF. CDR3 coding DNA: TGTGCCAGCAGTTTACACAGGACAAGCTCCTACGAGCAGTACTTC.

This chain joins TRBV20-1 and TRBJ1-2, with 8 bases matching TRBD1. Germline trimming cut 6 bases from V and 0 bases from J; bases unmatched to any gene: 6. The CDR3 extends over 14 amino acids. CDR1 and CDR2 (germline): DFQATT, SNEGSKA (reference sequence). In DNA, the CDR3 is TGCAGTGCCCCACAGGGGGAGGCTAACTATGGCTACACCTTC. Translation gives CSAPQGEANYGYTF.

The chain has TRBV20-1 and TRBJ2-3; no firm D call. Germline assignment: CDR1 DFQATT and CDR2 SNEGSKA (reference sequence). The CDR3 runs to 11 residues. V dropped 5 bases and J dropped 2 bases, with 5 bases sitting between them. The CDR3 coding sequence is TGCAGTGCTCCTACCACAGATACGCAGTATTTT. Its translation: CSAPTTDTQYF.

This chain links TRBV5-1 with TRBJ2-4, with D possibly matching TRBD2 (6 bases). The closer fit of TRBJ2-7 to the DNA end suggests the J call may be wrong. CDR3 size: 15 residues. Germline V lookup: CDR1 SGHRS, CDR2 YFSETQ. This CDR3 reads CASSLVVSGSYEQYF. The DNA of the CDR3 is TGCGCCAGCAGCTTGGTGGTTAGCGGATCCTACGAGCAGTACTTC.

The V call is TRBV2, the J call TRBJ1-6; D uncertain. The CDR3 is 11 amino acids. The ends were cut back, 11 bases at V and 9 bases at J, with 11 bases in the middle. Germline loops: CDR1 SNHLY, CDR2 FYNNEI. The DNA of the CDR3 is TGTGCCGGCATTTTCGCTTCACCCCTCCACTTT. Translating it yields CAGIFASPLHF.

The chain employs TRBV3-1 and TRBJ2-3; a possible D gene is TRBD2 (5 bases). The CDR3 runs 16 residues. Germline V gene lookup returns CDR1 LGHDT and CDR2 YNNKEL (reference sequence). V lost 4 bases, J lost 2 bases, and 16 bases lay in between. The CDR3 DNA sequence: TGTGCCAGCAGCCCAGGACTGGATAGATCCACAGATACGCAGTATTTT. It specifies CASSPGLDRSTDTQYF.

This CDR3 reads CSARLYRTGAFVTEAFF. Written as DNA, the CDR3 is TGCAGTGCTAGGCTATACAGGACAGGGGCCTTTGTGACTGAAGCTTTCTTT. This chain uses TRBV20-1 with TRBJ1-1, with 9 bases lining up with TRBD1. This CDR3 spans 17 amino acids. V lost 3 bases and J lost 5; bases outside the gene matches: 16. Per the germline V gene, CDR1 is DFQATT and CDR2 is SNEGSKA (reference sequence).

The V and J genes are TRBV7-9 and TRBJ2-3; no firm D call. This CDR3 comprises 15 residues. The germline V and J ends were trimmed by 2 bases and 3 bases, with 12 bases remaining between them. Germline CDR1 and CDR2: SEHNR and FQNEAQ (reference sequence). DNA for the CDR3: TGTGCCAGCAGCTTAACCGAATCCCGTACAGATACGCAGTATTTT. Translation: CASSLTESRTDTQYF.

The chain recombines TRBV28 with TRBJ1-1, with a weak D call TRBD1 (6 bases). Germline CDR1 MDHEN, CDR2 SYDVKM. The V gene lost 5 bases and the J gene lost 2 bases, with 18 bases spanning the gap. The length of the CDR3 is 16 residues. The CDR3 DNA follows: TGTGCCAGCAGTAGGCCGGGGGCCGGTAGTAACACTGAAGCTTTCTTT. Translated, it gives CASSRPGAGSNTEAFF.

This clonotype has a handful of counts. The chain carries TRBV9 and TRBJ2-7, with 8 bases lining up with TRBD2. CDR1 is SGDLS and CDR2 is YYNGEE in the germline V gene. This CDR3 comprises 14 residues. V lost 4 bases and J lost 5; bases outside the gene matches: 8. The DNA for the CDR3 is TGTGCCAGCAGCCCCCCGGGGGGGCCTCACGAGCAGTACTTC. It yields the protein CASSPPGGPHEQYF.

This clonotype was detected ten times or more. The chain joins TRBV7-2 to TRBJ2-7; D remains unclear. Trimming removed 6 bases from V and 0 bases from J, with 3 bases in between. The CDR3 spans 11 residues. The germline V gene has CDR1 SGHTA and CDR2 FQGNSA. The CDR3: CASSTSYEQYF. The DNA for the CDR3 is TGTGCCAGCAGTACCTCCTACGAGCAGTACTTC. The entire variable domain, with the rest obtained from reference TRBV7-2 and TRBJ2-7, is as follows: GAGVSQSPSNKVTEKGKDVELRCDPISGHTALYWYRQSLGQGLEFLIYFQGNSAPDKSGLPSDRFSAERTGGSVSTLTIQRTQQEDSAVYLCASSTSYEQYFGPGTRLTVT.

This clonotype was observed a handful of times. The gene calls are TRBV20-1 and TRBJ2-7; 7 nucleotides align to TRBD2. The end of the DNA is better explained by TRBJ2-5, so the J call may be wrong. In germline, CDR1 is DFQATT, CDR2 SNEGSKA (reference sequence). This CDR3 has 13 amino acids. The CDR3 is CSASLGGYGTQYF. Here the CDR3 DNA reads TGCAGTGCTAGTTTGGGAGGGTATGGGACCCAGTACTTC.